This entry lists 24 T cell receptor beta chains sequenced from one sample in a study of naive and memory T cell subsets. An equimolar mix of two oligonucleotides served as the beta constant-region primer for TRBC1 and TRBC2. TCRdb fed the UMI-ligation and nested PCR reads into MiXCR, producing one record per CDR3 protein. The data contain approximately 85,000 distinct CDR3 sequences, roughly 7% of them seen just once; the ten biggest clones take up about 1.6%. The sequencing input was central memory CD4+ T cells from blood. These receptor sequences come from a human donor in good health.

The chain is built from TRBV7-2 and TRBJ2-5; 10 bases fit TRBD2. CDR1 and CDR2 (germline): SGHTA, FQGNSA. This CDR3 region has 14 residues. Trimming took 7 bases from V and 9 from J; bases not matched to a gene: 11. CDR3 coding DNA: TGTGCCAGCAACGATCAACCGGGACTAGCGCCCCAGTACTTC. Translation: CASNDQPGLAPQYF.

The CDR3 region has the DNA TGCAGCGTGCAAGTGTCCCTGGGTACCGGGGAGCTGTTTTTT. Amino acid sequence: CSVQVSLGTGELFF. V is TRBV29-1 and J is TRBJ2-2; D unresolved. The CDR3 has 14 amino acids. Germline CDR1 SQVTM, CDR2 ANQGSEA. Trimming pared 6 bases from V and 5 bases from J, leaving 16 bases between.

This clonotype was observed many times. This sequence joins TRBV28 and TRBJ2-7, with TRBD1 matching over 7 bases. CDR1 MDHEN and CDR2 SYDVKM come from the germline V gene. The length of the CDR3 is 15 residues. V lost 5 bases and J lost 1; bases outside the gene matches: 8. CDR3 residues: CASSLTGLYSYEQYF. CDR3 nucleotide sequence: TGTGCCAGCAGTCTGACAGGGCTTTATTCCTACGAGCAGTACTTC. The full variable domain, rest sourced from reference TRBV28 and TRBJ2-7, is DVKVTQSSRYLVKRTGEKVFLECVQDMDHENMFWYRQDPGLGLRLIYFSYDVKMKEKGDIPEGYSVSREKKERFSLILESASTNQTSMYLCASSLTGLYSYEQYFGPGTRLTVT.

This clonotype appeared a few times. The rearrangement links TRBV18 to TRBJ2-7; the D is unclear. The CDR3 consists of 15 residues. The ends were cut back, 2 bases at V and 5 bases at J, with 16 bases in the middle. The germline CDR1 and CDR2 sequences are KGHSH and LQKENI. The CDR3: CASSPTGPMADEQYF. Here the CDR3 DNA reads TGTGCCAGCTCACCAACCGGGCCGATGGCTGACGAGCAGTACTTC.

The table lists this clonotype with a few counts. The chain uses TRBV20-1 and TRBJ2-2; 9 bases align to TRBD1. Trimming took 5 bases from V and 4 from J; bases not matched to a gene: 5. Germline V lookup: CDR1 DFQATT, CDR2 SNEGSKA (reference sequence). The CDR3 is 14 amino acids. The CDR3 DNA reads TGCAGTGCTGTGGGACAGGGCAGCACCGGGGAGCTGTTTTTT. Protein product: CSAVGQGSTGELFF.

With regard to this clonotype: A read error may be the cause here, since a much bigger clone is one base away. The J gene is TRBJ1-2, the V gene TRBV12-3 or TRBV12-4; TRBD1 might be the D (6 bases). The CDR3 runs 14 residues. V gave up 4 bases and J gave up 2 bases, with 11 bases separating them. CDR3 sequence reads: CASSYQTGNYGYTF. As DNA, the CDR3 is TGTGCCAGCAGTTACCAAACAGGGAACTATGGCTACACCTTC.

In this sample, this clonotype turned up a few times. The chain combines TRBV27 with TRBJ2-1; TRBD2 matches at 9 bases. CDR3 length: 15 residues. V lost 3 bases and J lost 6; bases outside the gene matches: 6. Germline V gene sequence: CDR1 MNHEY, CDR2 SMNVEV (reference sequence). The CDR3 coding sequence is TGTGCCAGCAGTTTTAGGCGGGGGGGCCGCAATGAGCAGTTCTTC. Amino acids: CASSFRRGGRNEQFF.

CDR3 loop: CASSSRGLAGDTQYF. CDR3 nucleotides: TGTGCCAGCAGTTCCCGGGGACTAGCGGGAGATACGCAGTATTTT. The chain recombines TRBV12-3 or TRBV12-4 with TRBJ2-3, with 12 bases fitting TRBD2. This CDR3 is 15 amino acids long. V lost 4 bases to trimming and J lost 5 bases; unmatched junction nucleotides: 4.

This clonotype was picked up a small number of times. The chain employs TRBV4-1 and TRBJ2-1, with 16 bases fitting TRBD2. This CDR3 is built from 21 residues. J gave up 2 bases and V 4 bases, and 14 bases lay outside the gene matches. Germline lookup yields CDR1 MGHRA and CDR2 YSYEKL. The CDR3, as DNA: TGCGCCAGCAGCCGACTTAGCCCGGGACTAGCGGGAGGGGGGCCCTACAATGAGCAGTTCTTC. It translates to CASSRLSPGLAGGGPYNEQFF.

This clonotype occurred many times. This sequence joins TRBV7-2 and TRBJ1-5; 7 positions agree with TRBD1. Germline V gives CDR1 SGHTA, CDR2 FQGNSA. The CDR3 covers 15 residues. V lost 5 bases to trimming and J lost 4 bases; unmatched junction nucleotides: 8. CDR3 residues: CASSPQQGNNQPQHF. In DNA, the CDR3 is TGTGCCAGCAGCCCACAACAGGGGAATAATCAGCCCCAGCATTTT.

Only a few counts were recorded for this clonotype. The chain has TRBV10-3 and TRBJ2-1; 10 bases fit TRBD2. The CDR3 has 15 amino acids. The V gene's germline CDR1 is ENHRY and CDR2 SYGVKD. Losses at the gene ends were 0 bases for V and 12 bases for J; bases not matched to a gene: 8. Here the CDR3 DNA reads TGTGCCATCAGTGAGTCGGGACTAGCGCCCGGGGGGCAGTTCTTC. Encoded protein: CAISESGLAPGGQFF.

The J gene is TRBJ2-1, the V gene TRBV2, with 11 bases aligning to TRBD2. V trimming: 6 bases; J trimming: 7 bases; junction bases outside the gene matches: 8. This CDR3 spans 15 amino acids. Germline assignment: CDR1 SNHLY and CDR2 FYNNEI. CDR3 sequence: CASSVLAGGQNEQFF. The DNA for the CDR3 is TGTGCCAGCAGCGTGCTAGCGGGGGGCCAGAATGAGCAGTTCTTC.

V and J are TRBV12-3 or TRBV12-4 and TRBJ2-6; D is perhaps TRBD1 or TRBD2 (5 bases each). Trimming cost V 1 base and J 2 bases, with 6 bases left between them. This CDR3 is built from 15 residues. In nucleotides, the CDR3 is TGTGCCAGCAGTTTAGGGGGGACTGGGGCCAACGTCCTGACTTTC. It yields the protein CASSLGGTGANVLTF.

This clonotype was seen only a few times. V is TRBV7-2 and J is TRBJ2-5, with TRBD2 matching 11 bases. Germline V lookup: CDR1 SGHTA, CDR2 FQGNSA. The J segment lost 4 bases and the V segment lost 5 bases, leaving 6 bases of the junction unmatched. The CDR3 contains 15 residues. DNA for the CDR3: TGTGCCAGCAGCCCCAACACTAGCGGGGGAGAGACCCAGTACTTC. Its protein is CASSPNTSGGETQYF.

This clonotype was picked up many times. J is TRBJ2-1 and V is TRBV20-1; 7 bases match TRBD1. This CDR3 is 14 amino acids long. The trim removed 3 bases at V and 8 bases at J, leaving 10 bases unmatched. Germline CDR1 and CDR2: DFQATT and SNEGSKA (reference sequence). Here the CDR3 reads CSARGQLNWDEQFF. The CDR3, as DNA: TGCAGTGCTAGGGGACAGCTCAACTGGGATGAGCAGTTCTTC.

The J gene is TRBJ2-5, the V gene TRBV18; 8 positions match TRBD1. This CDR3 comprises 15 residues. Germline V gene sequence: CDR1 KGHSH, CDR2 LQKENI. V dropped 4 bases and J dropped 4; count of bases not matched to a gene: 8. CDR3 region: CASSQSGGWRETQYF. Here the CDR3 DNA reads TGTGCCAGCTCACAATCAGGGGGCTGGAGAGAGACCCAGTACTTC.

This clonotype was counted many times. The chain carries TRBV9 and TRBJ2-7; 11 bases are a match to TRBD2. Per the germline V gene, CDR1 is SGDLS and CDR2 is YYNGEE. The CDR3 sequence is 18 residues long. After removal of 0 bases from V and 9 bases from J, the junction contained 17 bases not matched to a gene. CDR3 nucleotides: TGTGCCAGCAGCGTAGGGTCAGGGGCGGGGACTAGCGGACTGCGGCAGTACTTC. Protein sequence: CASSVGSGAGTSGLRQYF.

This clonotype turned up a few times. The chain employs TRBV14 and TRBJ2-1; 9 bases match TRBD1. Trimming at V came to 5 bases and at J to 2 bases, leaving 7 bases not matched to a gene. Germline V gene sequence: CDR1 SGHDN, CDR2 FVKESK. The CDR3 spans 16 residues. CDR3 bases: TGTGCCAGCAGCTGGGGTCGACAGGGGGCCTACAATGAGCAGTTCTTC. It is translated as CASSWGRQGAYNEQFF.

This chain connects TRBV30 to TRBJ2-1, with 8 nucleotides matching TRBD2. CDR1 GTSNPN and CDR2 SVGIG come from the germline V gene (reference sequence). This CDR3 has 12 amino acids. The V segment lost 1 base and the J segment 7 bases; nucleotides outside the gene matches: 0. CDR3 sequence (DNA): TGTGCCTGGAGTGCTAGCGGGAATGAGCAGTTCTTC. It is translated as CAWSASGNEQFF. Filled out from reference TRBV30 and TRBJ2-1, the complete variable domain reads SQTIHQWPATLVQPVGSPLSLECTVEGTSNPNLYWYRQAAGRGLQLLFYSVGIGQISSEVPQNLSASRPQDRQFILSSKKLLLSDSGFYLCAWSASGNEQFFGPGTRLTVL.

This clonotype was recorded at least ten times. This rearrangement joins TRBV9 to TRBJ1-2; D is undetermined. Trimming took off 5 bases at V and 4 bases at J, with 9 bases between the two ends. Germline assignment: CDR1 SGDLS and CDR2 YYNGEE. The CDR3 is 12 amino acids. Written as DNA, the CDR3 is TGTGCCAGCAGAGACTCGTTCTATGGCTACACCTTC. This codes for CASRDSFYGYTF.

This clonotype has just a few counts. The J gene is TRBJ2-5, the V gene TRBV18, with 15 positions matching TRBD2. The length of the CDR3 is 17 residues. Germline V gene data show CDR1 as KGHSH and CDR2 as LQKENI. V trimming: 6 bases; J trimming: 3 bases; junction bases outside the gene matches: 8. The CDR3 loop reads CASSHGLAGGVKETQYF. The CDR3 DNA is TGTGCCAGCTCCCACGGACTAGCGGGAGGGGTTAAAGAGACCCAGTACTTC.

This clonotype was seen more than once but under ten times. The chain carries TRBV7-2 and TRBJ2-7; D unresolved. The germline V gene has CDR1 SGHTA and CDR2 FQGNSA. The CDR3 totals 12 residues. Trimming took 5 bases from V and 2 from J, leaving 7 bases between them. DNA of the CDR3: TGTGCCAGCAGCCTTGATACCTACGAGCAGTACTTC. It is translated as CASSLDTYEQYF.

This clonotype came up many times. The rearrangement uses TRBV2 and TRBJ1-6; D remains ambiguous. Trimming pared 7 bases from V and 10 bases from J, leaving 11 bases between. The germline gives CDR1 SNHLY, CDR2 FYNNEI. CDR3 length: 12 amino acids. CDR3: CASNRERSPLHF. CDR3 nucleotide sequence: TGTGCCAGCAACCGGGAGCGCTCACCCCTCCACTTT.

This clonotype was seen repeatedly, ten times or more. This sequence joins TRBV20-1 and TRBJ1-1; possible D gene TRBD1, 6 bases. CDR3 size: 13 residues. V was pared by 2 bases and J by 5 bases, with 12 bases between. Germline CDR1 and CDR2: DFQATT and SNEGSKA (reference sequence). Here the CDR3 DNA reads TGCAGTGCTAGAAATACAGGGAGGACTGAAGCTTTCTTT. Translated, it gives CSARNTGRTEAFF.